These 9 T cell receptor beta chains were all obtained from the same sample, sequenced in a study of OX40 agonist ivuxolimab in advanced cancers. Assay: immunoSEQ multiplex PCR; the TCRdb copy retains only in-frame clones and omits some. The table has tens of thousands of clones, over 75% seen once. Sequenced here: CD4+ or CD8+ T cells sorted from blood, sampled in a trial of the OX40 agonist ivuxolimab. These receptors were collected from an adult with an advanced solid tumor such as melanoma, head and neck, liver or kidney cancer.

The chain uses TRBV27 and TRBJ2-3; no definite D call. The CDR3 is 12 amino acids. Germline V gene data show CDR1 as MNHEY and CDR2 as SMNVEV (reference sequence). V shed 5 bases and J shed 5 bases, with 8 bases lying between them. Here the CDR3 reads CASSPGRDTQYF. The CDR3 nucleotides are TGTGCCAGCAGTCCGGGCCGAGATACGCAGTATTTT.

The chain recombines TRBV5-1 with TRBJ1-4, with 10 nucleotides matching TRBD1. Per germline, CDR1 SGHRS and CDR2 YFSETQ. The CDR3 is made up of 15 amino acids. The trim removed 5 bases at V and 4 bases at J, leaving 5 bases unmatched. CDR3 amino acids: CASRARDRGNEKLFF. The DNA for the CDR3 is TGCGCCAGCAGGGCTCGGGACAGGGGTAATGAAAAACTGTTTTTT.

This clone was detected once. The V and J genes are TRBV2 and TRBJ1-2; TRBD1 aligns across 8 bases. The trim removed 2 bases at V and 8 bases at J, leaving 7 bases unmatched. The CDR3 has 14 amino acids. In germline, CDR1 is SNHLY, CDR2 FYNNEI. CDR3 residues: CASSELAGGRGYTF. The CDR3 DNA reads TGTGCCAGCAGTGAACTAGCAGGGGGCCGGGGCTACACCTTC.

CDR3 loop: CASSLGGLFNQPQHF. CDR3 DNA: TGTGCCAGCAGTTTAGGCGGGCTTTTCAATCAGCCCCAGCATTTT. This chain connects TRBV27 to TRBJ1-5; D gene uncertain. The CDR3 consists of 15 residues. The V and J ends lost 2 bases and 3 bases respectively, with 11 bases between them. Germline loops: CDR1 MNHEY, CDR2 SMNVEV (reference sequence).

The chain uses TRBV18 and TRBJ2-7; D gene unclear. V was trimmed by 6 bases and J by 2 bases, leaving 14 bases between them. CDR3 size: 14 residues. Germline-derived CDR1 and CDR2 are KGHSH and LQKENI. The CDR3 coding sequence is TGTGCCAGCTCCTACGACCCATCAGCCTACGAGCAGTACTTC. Translated: CASSYDPSAYEQYF.

The chain has TRBV18 and TRBJ1-1; TRBD1 might be the D (6 bases). Germline-derived CDR1 and CDR2 are KGHSH and LQKENI. The CDR3 runs to 14 residues. Between the trimmed V and J ends, which lost 1 base and 7 bases, there was a span of 13 bases. In nucleotides, the CDR3 is TGTGCCAGCTCACCACAACAGGGCGCCCTTGAAGCTTTCTTT. Its protein product is CASSPQQGALEAFF.

This chain joins TRBV11-3 and TRBJ2-5; 15 nucleotides match TRBD2. Looked up from germline, CDR1 is SGHNT and CDR2 is YENEEA. The CDR3 sequence is 17 residues long. Germline trimming cut 5 bases from V and 4 bases from J; bases unmatched to any gene: 8. The CDR3 sequence is CASSGTSGRPGGETQYF. DNA for the CDR3: TGTGCCAGCAGCGGGACTAGCGGGAGGCCGGGGGGAGAGACCCAGTACTTC.

CDR3 sequence (DNA): TGTGCCAGCAGCGCCCCTTGGACTAGCGCCTACGAGCAGTACTTC. Protein: CASSAPWTSAYEQYF. The chain combines TRBV6-5 with TRBJ2-7; 9 nucleotides agree with TRBD2. CDR3 size: 15 residues. J gave up 2 bases and V 6 bases, and 8 bases lay outside the gene matches. CDR1 and CDR2 from the germline V gene are MNHEY and SVGAGI.

Worth noting for this clone: Other DNA sequences in this specimen translate into the identical CDR3. The chain has TRBV7-7 and TRBJ2-3; the D gene is possibly TRBD1 (5 bases). The CDR3 spans 15 residues. Trimming left V 2 bases short and J 0 bases short, with 9 bases between. CDR1 and CDR2 (germline): SSHAT, FNYEAQ (reference sequence). The CDR3 loop is CASSLQGSSTDTQYF. CDR3 bases: TGTGCCAGCAGCTTACAGGGAAGTAGCACAGATACGCAGTATTTT.